The entry that follows covers one T cell receptor beta chain sequence. Its antigen is currently unknown. Researchers tagged individual cDNA molecules with unique molecular identifiers. TCRdb ran MiXCR on the 5' RACE reads and lists one entry per CDR3 protein. The repertoire holds roughly 83,000 distinct CDR3 sequences, with 10% to 15% as singletons. These data are taken from a study of early T cells in non-severe SARS-CoV-2 infection. Study at large: Unsorted whole blood bulk RNA was sequenced, with unpaired chains. The study's findings and limits: Matching against VDJdb likely underestimated virus-specific expansions, favoring anti-spike CD8.

CDR1 and CDR2 (germline): SGHNT, YENEEA. Germline trimming cut 5 bases from V and 2 bases from J; bases unmatched to any gene: 7. CDR3 length equals 15 residues. The TCR was taken from an adult who was a healthcare worker with PCR-confirmed SARS-CoV-2 infection or an uninfected control (not recorded which). The starting material was whole blood, obtained at baseline. The chain couples TRBV11-3 to TRBJ2-3, with 7 nucleotides matching TRBD2. The DNA for the CDR3 is TGTGCCAGCAGCCGAGGTAGCGGGTCCACAGATACGCAGTATTTT. Translating it yields CASSRGSGSTDTQYF.